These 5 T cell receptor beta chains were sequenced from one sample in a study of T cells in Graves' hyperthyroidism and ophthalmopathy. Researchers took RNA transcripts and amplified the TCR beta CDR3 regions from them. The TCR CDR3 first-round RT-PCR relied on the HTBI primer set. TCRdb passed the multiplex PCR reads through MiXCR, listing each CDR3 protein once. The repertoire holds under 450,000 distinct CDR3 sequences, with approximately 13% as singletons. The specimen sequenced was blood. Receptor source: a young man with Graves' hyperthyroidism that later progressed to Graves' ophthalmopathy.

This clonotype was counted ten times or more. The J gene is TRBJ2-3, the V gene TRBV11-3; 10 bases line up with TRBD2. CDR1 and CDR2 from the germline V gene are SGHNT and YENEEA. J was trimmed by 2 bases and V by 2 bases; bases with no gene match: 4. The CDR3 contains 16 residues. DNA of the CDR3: TGTGCCAGCAGCTTACTAGCGGGGGAACTCACAGATACGCAGTATTTT. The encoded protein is CASSLLAGELTDTQYF.

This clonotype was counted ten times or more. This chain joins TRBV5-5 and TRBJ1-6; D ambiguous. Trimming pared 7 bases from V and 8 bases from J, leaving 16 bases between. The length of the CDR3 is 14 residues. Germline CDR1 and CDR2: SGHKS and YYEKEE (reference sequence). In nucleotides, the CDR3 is TGTGCCAGCTCGAAGGGAGGTTTAGATTCACCCCTCCACTTT. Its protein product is CASSKGGLDSPLHF.

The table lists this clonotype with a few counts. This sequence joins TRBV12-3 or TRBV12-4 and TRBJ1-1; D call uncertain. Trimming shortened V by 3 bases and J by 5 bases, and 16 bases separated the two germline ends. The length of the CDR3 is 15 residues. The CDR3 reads CASSFSSGMGTEAFF. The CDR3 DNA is TGTGCCAGCAGTTTCTCATCGGGGATGGGAACTGAAGCTTTCTTT.

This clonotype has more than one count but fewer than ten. CDR3 region: CATREGTGGRTGELFF. The CDR3 DNA follows: TGTGCCACCAGAGAGGGGACAGGGGGTCGGACCGGGGAGCTGTTTTTT. The V call is TRBV24-1, the J call TRBJ2-2; 11 nucleotides line up with TRBD1. There are 16 residues in the CDR3. The junction had 8 bases not matched to a gene; V was cut back by 7 bases and J by 5 bases. Germline V gene data show CDR1 as KGHDR and CDR2 as SFDVKD.

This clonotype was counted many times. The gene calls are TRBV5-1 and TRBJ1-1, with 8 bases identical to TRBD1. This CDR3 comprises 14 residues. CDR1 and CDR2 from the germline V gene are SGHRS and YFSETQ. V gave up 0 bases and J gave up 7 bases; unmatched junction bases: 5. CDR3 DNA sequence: TGCGCCAGCAGCTTGGATGGACAGGGAAATGAAGCTTTCTTT. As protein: CASSLDGQGNEAFF. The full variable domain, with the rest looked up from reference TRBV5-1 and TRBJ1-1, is KAGVTQTPRYLIKTRGQQVTLSCSPISGHRSVSWYQQTPGQGLQFLFEYFSETQRNKGNFPGRFSGRQFSNSRSEMNVSTLELGDSALYLCASSLDGQGNEAFFGQGTRLTVV.